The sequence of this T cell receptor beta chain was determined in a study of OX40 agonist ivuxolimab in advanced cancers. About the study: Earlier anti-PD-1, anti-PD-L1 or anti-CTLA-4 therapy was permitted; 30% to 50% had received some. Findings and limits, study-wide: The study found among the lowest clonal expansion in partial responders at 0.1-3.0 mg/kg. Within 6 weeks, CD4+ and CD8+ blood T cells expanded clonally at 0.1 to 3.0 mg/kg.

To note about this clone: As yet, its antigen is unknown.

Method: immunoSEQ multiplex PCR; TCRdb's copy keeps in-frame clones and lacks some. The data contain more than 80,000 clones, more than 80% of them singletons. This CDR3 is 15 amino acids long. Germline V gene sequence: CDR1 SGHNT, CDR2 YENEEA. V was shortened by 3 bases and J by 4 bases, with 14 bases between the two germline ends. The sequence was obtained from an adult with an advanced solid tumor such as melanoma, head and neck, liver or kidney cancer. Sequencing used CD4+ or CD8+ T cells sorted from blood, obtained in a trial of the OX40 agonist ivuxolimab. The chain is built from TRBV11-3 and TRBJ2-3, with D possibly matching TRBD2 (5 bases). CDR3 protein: CASSFGLTWADTQYF. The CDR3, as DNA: TGTGCCAGCAGCTTCGGACTCACCTGGGCAGATACGCAGTATTTT.